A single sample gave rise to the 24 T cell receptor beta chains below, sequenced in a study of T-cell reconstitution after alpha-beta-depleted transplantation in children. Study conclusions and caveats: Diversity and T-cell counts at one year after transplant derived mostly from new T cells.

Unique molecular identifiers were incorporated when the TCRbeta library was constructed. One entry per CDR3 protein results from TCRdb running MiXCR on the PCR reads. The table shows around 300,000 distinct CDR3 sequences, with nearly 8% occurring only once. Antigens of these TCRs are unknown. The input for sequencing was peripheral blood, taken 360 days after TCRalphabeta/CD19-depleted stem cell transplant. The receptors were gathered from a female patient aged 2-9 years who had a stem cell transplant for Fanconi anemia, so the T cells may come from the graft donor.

CDR3 sequence: CASSYRAGRRTDTQYF. The CDR3 region has the DNA TGTGCCAGCAGTTACCGGGCAGGCAGGCGCACAGATACGCAGTATTTT. The rearrangement uses TRBV6-2 or TRBV6-3 and TRBJ2-3; D remains unclear. The CDR3 extends over 16 amino acids. V gave up 2 bases and J gave up 1 base, with 13 bases separating them. Germline-derived CDR1 and CDR2 are MNHEY and SVGEGT.

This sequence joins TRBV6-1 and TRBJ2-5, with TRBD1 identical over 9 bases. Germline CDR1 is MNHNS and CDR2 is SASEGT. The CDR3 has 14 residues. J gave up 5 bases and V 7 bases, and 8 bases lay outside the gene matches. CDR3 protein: CASIHRGLRETQYF. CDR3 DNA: TGTGCCAGCATCCACAGGGGGCTCCGGGAGACCCAGTACTTC.

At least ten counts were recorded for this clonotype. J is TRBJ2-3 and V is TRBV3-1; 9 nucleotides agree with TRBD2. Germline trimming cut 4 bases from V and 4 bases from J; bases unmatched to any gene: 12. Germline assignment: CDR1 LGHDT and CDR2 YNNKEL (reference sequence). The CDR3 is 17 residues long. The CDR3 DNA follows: TGTGCCAGCAGCCGAAATAGCGGGAGTCTTACCTCAGATACGCAGTATTTT. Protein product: CASSRNSGSLTSDTQYF.

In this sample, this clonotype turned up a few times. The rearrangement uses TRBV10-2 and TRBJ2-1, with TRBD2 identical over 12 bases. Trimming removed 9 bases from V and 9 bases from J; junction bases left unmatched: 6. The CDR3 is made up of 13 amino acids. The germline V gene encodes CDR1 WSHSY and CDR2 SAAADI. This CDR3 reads CASRTSGAGEQFF. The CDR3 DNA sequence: TGCGCCAGTCGGACTAGCGGGGCGGGTGAGCAGTTCTTC.

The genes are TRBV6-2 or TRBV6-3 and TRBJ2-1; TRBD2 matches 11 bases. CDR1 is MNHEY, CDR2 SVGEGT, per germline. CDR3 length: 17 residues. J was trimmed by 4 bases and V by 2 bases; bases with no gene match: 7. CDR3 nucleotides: TGTGCCAGCAGTTACCCTTCTAGCGGGAGGAGGTACAATGAGCAGTTCTTC. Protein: CASSYPSSGRRYNEQFF.

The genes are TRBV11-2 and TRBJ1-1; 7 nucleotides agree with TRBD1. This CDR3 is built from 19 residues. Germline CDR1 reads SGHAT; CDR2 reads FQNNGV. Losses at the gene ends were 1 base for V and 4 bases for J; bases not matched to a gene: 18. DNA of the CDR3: TGTGCCAGCAGCTTAGTTGGGACAGTGAATGGAGGGCGTAGCACTGAAGCTTTCTTT. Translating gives CASSLVGTVNGGRSTEAFF.

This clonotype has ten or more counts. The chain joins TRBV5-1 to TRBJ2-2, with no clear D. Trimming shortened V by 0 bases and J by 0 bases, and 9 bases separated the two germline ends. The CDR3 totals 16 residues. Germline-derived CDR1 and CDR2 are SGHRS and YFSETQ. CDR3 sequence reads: CASSLEARANTGELFF. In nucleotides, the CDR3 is TGCGCCAGCAGCTTGGAGGCTAGGGCGAACACCGGGGAGCTGTTTTTT.

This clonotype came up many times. The CDR3 nucleotides read TGCAGTGCAAAGACAGGGAGAACCGGGGAGCTGTTTTTT. It codes for CSAKTGRTGELFF. The chain employs TRBV20-1 and TRBJ2-2; 7 nucleotides line up with TRBD1. Germline V CDR1 and CDR2: DFQATT, SNEGSKA (reference sequence). The CDR3 loop spans 13 amino acids. V was clipped by 6 bases and J by 5 bases; unmatched bases: 6.

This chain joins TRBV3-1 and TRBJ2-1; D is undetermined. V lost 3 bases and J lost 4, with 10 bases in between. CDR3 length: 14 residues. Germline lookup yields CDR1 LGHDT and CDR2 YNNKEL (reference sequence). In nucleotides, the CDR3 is TGTGCCAGCAGCCATACCGACTTTTACAATGAGCAGTTCTTC. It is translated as CASSHTDFYNEQFF.

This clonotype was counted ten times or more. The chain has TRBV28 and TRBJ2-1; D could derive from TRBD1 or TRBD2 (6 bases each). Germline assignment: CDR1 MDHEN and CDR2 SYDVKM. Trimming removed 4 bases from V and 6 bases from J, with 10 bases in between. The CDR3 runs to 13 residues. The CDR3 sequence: CASSYGGLNEQFF. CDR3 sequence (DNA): TGTGCCAGCAGTTATGGGGGGCTCAATGAGCAGTTCTTC.

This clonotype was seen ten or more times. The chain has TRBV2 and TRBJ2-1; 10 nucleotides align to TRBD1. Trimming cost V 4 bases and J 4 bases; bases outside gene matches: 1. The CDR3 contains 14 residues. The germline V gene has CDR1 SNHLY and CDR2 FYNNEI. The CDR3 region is CASSGDRGYNEQFF. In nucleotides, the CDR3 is TGTGCCAGCAGTGGGGACAGGGGTTACAATGAGCAGTTCTTC.

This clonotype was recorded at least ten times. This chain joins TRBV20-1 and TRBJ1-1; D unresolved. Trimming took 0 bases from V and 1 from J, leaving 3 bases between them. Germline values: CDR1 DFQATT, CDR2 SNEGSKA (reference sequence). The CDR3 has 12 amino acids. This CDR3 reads CSARERNTEAFF. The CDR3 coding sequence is TGCAGTGCTAGAGAACGGAACACTGAAGCTTTCTTT.

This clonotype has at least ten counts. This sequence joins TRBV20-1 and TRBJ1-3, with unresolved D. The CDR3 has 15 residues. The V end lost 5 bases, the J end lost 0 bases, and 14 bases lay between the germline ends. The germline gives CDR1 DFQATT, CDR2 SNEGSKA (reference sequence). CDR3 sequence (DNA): TGCAGTGCTCCACCCCCGGGGTCCTCTGGAAACACCATATATTTT. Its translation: CSAPPPGSSGNTIYF.

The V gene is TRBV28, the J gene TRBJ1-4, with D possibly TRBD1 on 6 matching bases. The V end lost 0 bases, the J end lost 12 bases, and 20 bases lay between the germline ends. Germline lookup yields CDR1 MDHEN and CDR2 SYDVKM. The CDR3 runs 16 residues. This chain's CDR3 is CASSLWGWQGSQELFF. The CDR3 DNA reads TGTGCCAGCAGTTTATGGGGTTGGCAGGGGAGTCAGGAACTGTTTTTT.

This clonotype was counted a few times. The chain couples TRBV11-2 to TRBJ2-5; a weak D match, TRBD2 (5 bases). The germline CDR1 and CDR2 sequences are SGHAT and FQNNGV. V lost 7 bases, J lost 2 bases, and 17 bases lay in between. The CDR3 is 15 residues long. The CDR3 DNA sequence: TGTGCCAGCACCGGGCGGGCTAGTCTGCAAGAGACCCAGTACTTC. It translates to CASTGRASLQETQYF.

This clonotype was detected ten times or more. The CDR3 DNA follows: TGTGCCAGCAGCCCAAGTCGGGATGGTGAGCAGTTCTTC. The encoded protein is CASSPSRDGEQFF. The chain is built from TRBV7-3 and TRBJ2-1, with D maybe TRBD2 (5 bases). Germline V gene data show CDR1 as SGHTA and CDR2 as FQGTGA. This CDR3 comprises 13 residues. The germline V and J ends were trimmed by 5 bases and 9 bases, with 14 bases remaining between them.

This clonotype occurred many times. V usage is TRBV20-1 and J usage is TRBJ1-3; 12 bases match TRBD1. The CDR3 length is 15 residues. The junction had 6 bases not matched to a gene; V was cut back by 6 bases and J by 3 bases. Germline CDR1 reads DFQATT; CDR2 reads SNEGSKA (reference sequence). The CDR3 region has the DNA TGCAGTGCCAGGGACAGGGGGCAATATGGAAACACCATATATTTT. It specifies CSARDRGQYGNTIYF.

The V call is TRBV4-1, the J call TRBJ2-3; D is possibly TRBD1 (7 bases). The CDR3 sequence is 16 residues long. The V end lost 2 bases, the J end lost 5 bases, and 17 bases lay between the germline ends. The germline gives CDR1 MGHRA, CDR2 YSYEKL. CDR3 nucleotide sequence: TGCGCCAGCAGCCAAACGCGGGACAGCACCGGAGATACGCAGTATTTT. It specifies CASSQTRDSTGDTQYF.

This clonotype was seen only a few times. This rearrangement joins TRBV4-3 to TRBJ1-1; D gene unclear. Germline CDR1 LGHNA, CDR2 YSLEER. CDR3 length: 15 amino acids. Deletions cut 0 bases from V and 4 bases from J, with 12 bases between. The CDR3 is CASSQEYRPGTEAFF. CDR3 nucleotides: TGCGCCAGCAGCCAAGAATACCGGCCGGGCACTGAAGCTTTCTTT.

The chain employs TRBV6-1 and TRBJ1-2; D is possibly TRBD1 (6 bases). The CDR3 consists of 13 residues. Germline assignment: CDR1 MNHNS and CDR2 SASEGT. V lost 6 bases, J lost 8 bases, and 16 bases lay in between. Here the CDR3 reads CASREPSRGGYTF. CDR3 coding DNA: TGTGCCAGCAGAGAGCCTAGCAGGGGAGGCTACACCTTC.

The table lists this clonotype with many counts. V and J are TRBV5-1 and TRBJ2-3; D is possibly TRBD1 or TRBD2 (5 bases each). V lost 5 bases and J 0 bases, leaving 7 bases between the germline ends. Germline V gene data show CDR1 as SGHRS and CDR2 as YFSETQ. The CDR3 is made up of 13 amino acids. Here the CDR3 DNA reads TGCGCCAGCAGTTGGGGGAGCACAGATACGCAGTATTTT. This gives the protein CASSWGSTDTQYF.

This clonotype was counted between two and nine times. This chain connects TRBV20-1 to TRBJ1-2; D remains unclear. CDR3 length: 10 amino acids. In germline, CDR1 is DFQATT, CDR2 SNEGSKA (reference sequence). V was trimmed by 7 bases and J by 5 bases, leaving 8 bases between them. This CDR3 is CSGDLYGYTF. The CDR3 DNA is TGCAGTGGCGACCTATATGGCTACACCTTC.

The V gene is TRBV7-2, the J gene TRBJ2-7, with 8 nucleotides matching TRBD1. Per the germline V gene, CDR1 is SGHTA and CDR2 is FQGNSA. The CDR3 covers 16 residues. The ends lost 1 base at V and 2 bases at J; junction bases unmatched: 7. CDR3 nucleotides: TGTGCCAGCAGCTTAGGCGGACAGGGACTTGCCTACGAGCAGTACTTC. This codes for CASSLGGQGLAYEQYF. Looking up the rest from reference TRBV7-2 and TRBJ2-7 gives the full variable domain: GAGVSQSPSNKVTEKGKDVELRCDPISGHTALYWYRQSLGQGLEFLIYFQGNSAPDKSGLPSDRFSAERTGGSVSTLTIQRTQQEDSAVYLCASSLGGQGLAYEQYFGPGTRLTVT.

DNA of the CDR3: TGTGCCACCAGCAGAGATCCAACGTTACTTGGGAGAGGCTACACCTTC. Its protein is CATSRDPTLLGRGYTF. The chain employs TRBV15 and TRBJ1-2, with unresolved D. This CDR3 is 16 amino acids long. V dropped 0 bases and J dropped 8 bases, with 19 bases sitting between them. Germline values: CDR1 LNHNV, CDR2 YYDKDF (reference sequence).